Each of the 11 T cell receptor beta chains below was sequenced from the same sample in a study of human T cells and chemical hapten exposure. As for time point: pre-sensitization, week 0. As to treatment: therapeutic diphenylcyclopropenone sensitization with weekly scalp DPC. TCRdb re-derived calls from the RACE reads in MiXCR, one entry per CDR3 protein. The repertoire holds under 300,000 distinct CDR3 sequences, with approximately 7.5% as singletons. The specimen comprised whole blood, sampled in connection with sensitization to the hapten diphenylcyclopropenone (DPC). Source of these receptors: a man aged 18 to 29 with alopecia areata. Some clones in this sample may be carry-over from other donors' samples.

The chain is built from TRBV12-3 or TRBV12-4 and TRBJ1-1, with unresolved D. The CDR3 has 12 residues. Trimming took off 3 bases at V and 5 bases at J, with 7 bases between the two ends. The CDR3 DNA follows: TGTGCCAGCAGTTTGGCGTTGACTGAAGCTTTCTTT. Its protein product is CASSLALTEAFF.

The rearrangement uses TRBV6-1 and TRBJ1-5, with a possible D match to TRBD1 (5 bases). This CDR3 contains 15 residues. Looked up from germline, CDR1 is MNHNS and CDR2 is SASEGT. Trimming shortened V by 11 bases and J by 2 bases, and 19 bases separated the two germline ends. The CDR3 nucleotides read TGTGCCTCAGGGCAGAGCGGGGCGCGCAATCAGCCCCAGCATTTT. Translating it yields CASGQSGARNQPQHF.

This clonotype was picked up many times. The chain recombines TRBV6-1 with TRBJ2-3; D is undetermined. Germline V gene lookup returns CDR1 MNHNS and CDR2 SASEGT. The CDR3 sequence is 16 residues long. Trimming stripped 1 base from V and 3 bases from J, with 14 bases between. The CDR3 loop reads CASSEVVFRRTDTQYF. In nucleotides, the CDR3 is TGTGCCAGCAGTGAAGTGGTCTTTCGTAGGACAGATACGCAGTATTTT.

The V and J genes are TRBV29-1 and TRBJ1-1; 9 bases are a match to TRBD1. After removal of 7 bases from V and 4 bases from J, the junction contained 10 bases not matched to a gene. Per germline, CDR1 SQVTM and CDR2 ANQGSEA. The length of the CDR3 is 14 residues. CDR3 DNA: TGCAGCGCCAAGAGGGACAGGGAATCCACTGAAGCTTTCTTT. Amino acids: CSAKRDRESTEAFF.

V and J are TRBV10-3 and TRBJ2-7, with 8 bases identical to TRBD1. Trimming at V came to 6 bases and at J to 7 bases, leaving 8 bases not matched to a gene. The CDR3 spans 13 residues. The germline V gene has CDR1 ENHRY and CDR2 SYGVKD. The CDR3 loop reads CAIRGQDREEQYV. In DNA form, the CDR3 reads TGTGCCATCAGGGGGCAGGACAGGGAAGAGCAGTACGTC.

A few counts support this clonotype. CDR3 in DNA: TGCAGCGTTGAAGATGGGTGGTTCATCTACAATGAGCAGTTCTTC. Encoded protein: CSVEDGWFIYNEQFF. This chain links TRBV29-1 with TRBJ2-1; no firm D call. V gave up 0 bases and J gave up 3 bases, with 12 bases separating them. The CDR3 has 15 amino acids. CDR1 is SQVTM, CDR2 ANQGSEA, per germline.

This clonotype has only a few counts. J is TRBJ2-5 and V is TRBV28; 10 nucleotides align to TRBD1. The germline CDR1 and CDR2 sequences are MDHEN and SYDVKM. V gave up 5 bases and J gave up 6 bases; unmatched junction bases: 6. The CDR3 length is 14 residues. The CDR3, as DNA: TGTGCCAGCAGTCTCGACAGGGGGCTACAGACCCAGTACTTC. Translating gives CASSLDRGLQTQYF.

To note about this clonotype: At one boundary the junction diverges from the germline segment, which might be a read error. The chain couples TRBV2 to TRBJ2-2, with unresolved D. In germline, CDR1 is SNHLY, CDR2 FYNNEI. The CDR3 is 12 residues long. CDR3 loop: CASIEVSGELFF. The CDR3 nucleotides are TGTGCCAGCATTGAAGTTTCCGGGGAGCTGTTTTTT.

V is TRBV4-3 and J is TRBJ1-5, with 9 bases that match TRBD1. Unmatched junction bases numbered 12, after V lost 0 bases and J lost 3 bases. This CDR3 is 19 amino acids long. The germline CDR1 and CDR2 sequences are LGHNA and YSLEER. The CDR3 reads CASSQEKHRGPLLNQPQHF. In nucleotides, the CDR3 is TGCGCCAGCAGCCAAGAAAAGCACAGGGGGCCCCTCCTCAATCAGCCCCAGCATTTT.

This clonotype was observed many times. The chain carries TRBV4-3 and TRBJ2-1, with no clear D. The CDR3 consists of 18 residues. Germline values: CDR1 LGHNA, CDR2 YSLEER. V lost 2 bases and J lost 2, with 19 bases in between. CDR3: CASSQLGEETLTYNEQFF. The CDR3 coding sequence is TGCGCCAGCAGCCAACTTGGCGAAGAGACCTTAACCTACAATGAGCAGTTCTTC.

This clonotype showed up just a few times. The CDR3: CASSSAQWKTYIQYF. The CDR3 coding sequence is TGTGCCAGCAGTTCGGCCCAGTGGAAGACATACATTCAGTACTTC. The V call is TRBV6-5, the J call TRBJ2-4; D is undetermined. The CDR3 loop spans 15 amino acids. Germline CDR1 and CDR2: MNHEY and SVGAGI. V lost 4 bases and J 8 bases, leaving 18 bases between the germline ends.